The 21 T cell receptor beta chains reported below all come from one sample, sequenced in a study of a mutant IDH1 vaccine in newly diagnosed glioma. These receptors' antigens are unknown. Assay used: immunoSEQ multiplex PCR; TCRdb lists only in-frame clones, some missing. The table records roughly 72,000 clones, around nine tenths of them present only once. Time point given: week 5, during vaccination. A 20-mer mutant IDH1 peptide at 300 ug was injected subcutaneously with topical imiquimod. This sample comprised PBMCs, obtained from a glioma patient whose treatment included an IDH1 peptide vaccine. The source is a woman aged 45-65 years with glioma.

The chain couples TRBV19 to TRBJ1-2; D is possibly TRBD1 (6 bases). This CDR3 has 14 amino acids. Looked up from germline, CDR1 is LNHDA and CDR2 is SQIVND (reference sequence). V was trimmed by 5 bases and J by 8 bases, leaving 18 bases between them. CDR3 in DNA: TGTGCCAGTAGTGGTAATACAGGGTTCGGCGGCTACACCTTC. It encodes CASSGNTGFGGYTF.

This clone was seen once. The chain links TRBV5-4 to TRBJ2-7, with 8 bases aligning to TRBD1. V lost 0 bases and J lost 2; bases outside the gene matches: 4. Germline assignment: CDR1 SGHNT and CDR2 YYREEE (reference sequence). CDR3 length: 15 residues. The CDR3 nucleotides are TGTGCCAGCAGCTTGGCGGGGACAGGACCCTACGAGCAGTACTTC. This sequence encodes CASSLAGTGPYEQYF. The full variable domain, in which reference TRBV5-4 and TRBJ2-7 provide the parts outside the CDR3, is ETGVTQSPTHLIKTRGQQVTLRCSSQSGHNTVSWYQQALGQGPQFIFQYYREEENGRGNFPPRFSGLQFPNYSSELNVNALELDDSALYLCASSLAGTGPYEQYFGPGTRLTVT.

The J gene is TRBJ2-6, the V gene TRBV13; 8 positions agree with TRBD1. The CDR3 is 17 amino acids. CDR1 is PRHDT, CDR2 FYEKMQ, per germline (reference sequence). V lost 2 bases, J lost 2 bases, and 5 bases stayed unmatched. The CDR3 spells CASSLNRGMTGANVLTF. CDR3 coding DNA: TGTGCCAGCAGCTTAAACAGGGGGATGACTGGGGCCAACGTCCTGACTTTC.

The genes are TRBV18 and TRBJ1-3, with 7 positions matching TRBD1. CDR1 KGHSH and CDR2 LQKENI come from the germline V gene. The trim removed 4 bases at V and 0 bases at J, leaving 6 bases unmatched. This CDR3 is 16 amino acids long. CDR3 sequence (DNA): TGTGCCAGCTCACTCGGGACAGCGAGCTCTGGAAACACCATATATTTT. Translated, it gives CASSLGTASSGNTIYF.

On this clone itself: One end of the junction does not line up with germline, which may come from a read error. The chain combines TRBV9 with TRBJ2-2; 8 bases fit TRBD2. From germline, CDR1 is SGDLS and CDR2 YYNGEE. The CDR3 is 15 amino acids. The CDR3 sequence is CASGVETGGTGELFF. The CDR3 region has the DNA TGTGCCAGCGGCGTAGAGACGGGAGGGACCGGGGAGCTGTTTTTT.

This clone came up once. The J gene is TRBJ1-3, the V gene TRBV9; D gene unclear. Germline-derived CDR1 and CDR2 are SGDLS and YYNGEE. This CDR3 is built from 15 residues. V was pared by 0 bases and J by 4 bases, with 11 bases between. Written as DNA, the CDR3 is TGTGCCAGCAGCGTAGGTATGGGGAAAGGAAACACCATATATTTT. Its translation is CASSVGMGKGNTIYF.

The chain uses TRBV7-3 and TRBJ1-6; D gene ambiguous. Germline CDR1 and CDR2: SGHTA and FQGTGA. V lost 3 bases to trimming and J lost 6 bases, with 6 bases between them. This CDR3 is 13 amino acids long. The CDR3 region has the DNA TGTGCCAGCAGCTTGGAGGGTAATTCACCCCTCCACTTT. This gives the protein CASSLEGNSPLHF.

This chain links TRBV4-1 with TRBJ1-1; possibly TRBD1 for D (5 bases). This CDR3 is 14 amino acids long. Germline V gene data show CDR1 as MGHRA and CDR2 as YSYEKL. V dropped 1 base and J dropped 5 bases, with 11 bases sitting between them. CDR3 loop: CASSQVGDSTEAFF. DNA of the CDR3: TGCGCCAGCAGCCAAGTGGGGGACTCTACTGAAGCTTTCTTT.

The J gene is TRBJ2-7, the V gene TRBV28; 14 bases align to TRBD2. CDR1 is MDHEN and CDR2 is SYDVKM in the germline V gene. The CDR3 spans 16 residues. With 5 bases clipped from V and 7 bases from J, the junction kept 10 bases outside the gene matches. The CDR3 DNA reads TGTGCCAGCAGTCTGGGACTAGCGGGAGCGCGGGAAGAGCAGTACTTC. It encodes CASSLGLAGAREEQYF.

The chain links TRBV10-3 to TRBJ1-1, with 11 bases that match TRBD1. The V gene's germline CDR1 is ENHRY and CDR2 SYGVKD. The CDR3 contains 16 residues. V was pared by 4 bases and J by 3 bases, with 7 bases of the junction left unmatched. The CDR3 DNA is TGTGCCATCAGTGTTGGACAGGGGGCTACGGACACTGAAGCTTTCTTT. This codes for CAISVGQGATDTEAFF.

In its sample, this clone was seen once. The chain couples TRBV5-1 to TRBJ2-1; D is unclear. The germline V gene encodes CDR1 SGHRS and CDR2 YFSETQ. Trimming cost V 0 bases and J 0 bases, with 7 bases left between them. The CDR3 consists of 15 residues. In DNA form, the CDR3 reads TGCGCCAGCAGCTTGGCCAGGAGCTCCTACAATGAGCAGTTCTTC. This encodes CASSLARSSYNEQFF.

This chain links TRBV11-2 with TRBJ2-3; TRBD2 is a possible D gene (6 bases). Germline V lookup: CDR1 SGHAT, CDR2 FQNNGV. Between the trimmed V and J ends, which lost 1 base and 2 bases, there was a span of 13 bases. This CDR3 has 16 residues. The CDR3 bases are TGTGCCAGCAGCTTAGTGGGAGCGGGTCTCACAGATACGCAGTATTTT. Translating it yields CASSLVGAGLTDTQYF.

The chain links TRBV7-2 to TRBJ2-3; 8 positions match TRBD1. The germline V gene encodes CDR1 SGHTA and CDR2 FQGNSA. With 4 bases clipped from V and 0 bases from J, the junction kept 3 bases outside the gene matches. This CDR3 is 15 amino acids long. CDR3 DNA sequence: TGTGCCAGCAGCTCAGGGGGCCCTAGCACAGATACGCAGTATTTT. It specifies CASSSGGPSTDTQYF.

CDR3: CASSLYGNTEAFF. The CDR3 DNA sequence: TGTGCCAGCTCTCTATACGGAAACACTGAAGCTTTCTTT. The chain couples TRBV6-6 to TRBJ1-1; D is uncertain. V was clipped by 8 bases and J by 2 bases, with 12 bases between them. The CDR3 runs 13 residues. Germline values: CDR1 MNHNY, CDR2 SVGAGI (reference sequence).

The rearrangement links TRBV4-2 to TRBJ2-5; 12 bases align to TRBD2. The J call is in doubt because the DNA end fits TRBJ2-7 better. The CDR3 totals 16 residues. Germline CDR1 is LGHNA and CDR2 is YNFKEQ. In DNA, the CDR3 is TGTGCCAGCAGCCAGGGACTAGCGGGTTCCTCCTACGAGCAGTACTTC. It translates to CASSQGLAGSSYEQYF.

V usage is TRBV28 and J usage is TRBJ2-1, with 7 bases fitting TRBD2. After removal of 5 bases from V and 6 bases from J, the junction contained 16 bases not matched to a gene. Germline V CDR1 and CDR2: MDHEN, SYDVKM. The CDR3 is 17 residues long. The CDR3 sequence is CASSIRFYRGSSNEQFF. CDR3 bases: TGTGCCAGCAGTATAAGGTTCTATCGCGGGAGCAGCAATGAGCAGTTCTTC.

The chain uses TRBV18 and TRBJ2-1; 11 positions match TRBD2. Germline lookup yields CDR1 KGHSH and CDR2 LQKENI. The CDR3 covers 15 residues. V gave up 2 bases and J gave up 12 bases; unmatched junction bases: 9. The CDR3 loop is CASSPFSGRAPPQFF. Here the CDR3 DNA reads TGTGCCAGCTCACCATTTAGCGGGAGGGCCCCCCCGCAGTTCTTC.

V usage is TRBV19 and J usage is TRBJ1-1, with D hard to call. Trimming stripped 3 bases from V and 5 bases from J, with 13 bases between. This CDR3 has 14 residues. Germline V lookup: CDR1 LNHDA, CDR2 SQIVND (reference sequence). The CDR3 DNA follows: TGTGCCAGTAGTATGAGTGCCGCGGGGACTGAAGCTTTCTTT. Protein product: CASSMSAAGTEAFF.

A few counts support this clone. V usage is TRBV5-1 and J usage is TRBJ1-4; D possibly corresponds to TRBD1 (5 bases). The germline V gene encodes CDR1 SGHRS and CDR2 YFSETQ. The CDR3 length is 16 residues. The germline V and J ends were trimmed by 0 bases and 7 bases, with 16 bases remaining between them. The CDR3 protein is CASSLVLRQGGEKLFF. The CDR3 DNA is TGCGCCAGCAGCTTGGTACTACGGCAGGGAGGTGAAAAACTGTTTTTT.

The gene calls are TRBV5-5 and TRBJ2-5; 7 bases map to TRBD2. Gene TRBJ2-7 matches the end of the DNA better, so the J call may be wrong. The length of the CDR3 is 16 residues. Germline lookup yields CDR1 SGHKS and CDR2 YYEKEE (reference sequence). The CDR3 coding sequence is TGTGCCAGCAGCGGTCGCGGGAGTCCCTTTTCCTACGAGCAGTACTTC. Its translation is CASSGRGSPFSYEQYF.

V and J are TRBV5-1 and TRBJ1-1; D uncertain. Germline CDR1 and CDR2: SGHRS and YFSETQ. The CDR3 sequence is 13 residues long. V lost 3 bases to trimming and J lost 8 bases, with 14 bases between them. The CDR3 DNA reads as TGCGCCAGCAGCTCCATCACAGCGACAGAAGCTTTCTTT. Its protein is CASSSITATEAFF.